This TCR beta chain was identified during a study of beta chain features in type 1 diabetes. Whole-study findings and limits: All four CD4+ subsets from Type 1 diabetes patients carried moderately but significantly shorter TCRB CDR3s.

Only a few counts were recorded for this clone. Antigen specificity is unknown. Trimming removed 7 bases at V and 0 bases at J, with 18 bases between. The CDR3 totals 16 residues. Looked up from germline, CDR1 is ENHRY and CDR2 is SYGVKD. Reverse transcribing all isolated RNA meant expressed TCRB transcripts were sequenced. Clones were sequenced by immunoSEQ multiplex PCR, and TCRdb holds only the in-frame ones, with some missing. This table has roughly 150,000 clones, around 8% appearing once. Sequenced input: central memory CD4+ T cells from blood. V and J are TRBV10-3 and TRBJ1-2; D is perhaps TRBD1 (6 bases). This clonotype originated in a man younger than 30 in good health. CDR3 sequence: CAIIPIGQLANYGYTF. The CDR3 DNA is TGTGCCATCATCCCCATCGGACAGTTAGCTAACTATGGCTACACCTTC.